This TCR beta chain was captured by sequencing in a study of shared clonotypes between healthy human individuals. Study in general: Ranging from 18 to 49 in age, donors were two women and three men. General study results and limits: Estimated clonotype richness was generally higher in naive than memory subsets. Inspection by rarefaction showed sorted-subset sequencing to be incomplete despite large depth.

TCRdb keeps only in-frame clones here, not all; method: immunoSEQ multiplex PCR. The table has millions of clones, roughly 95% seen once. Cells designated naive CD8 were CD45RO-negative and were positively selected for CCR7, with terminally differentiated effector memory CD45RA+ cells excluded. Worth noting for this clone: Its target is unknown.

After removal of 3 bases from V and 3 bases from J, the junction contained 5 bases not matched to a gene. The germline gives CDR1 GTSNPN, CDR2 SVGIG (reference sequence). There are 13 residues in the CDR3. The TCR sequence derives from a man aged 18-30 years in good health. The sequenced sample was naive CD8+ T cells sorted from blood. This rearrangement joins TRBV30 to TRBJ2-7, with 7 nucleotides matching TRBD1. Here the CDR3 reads CAWSIDRVYEQYF. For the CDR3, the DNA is TGTGCCTGGAGCATAGACAGGGTCTACGAGCAGTACTTC. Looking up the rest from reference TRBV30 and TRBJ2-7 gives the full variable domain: SQTIHQWPATLVQPVGSPLSLECTVEGTSNPNLYWYRQAAGRGLQLLFYSVGIGQISSEVPQNLSASRPQDRQFILSSKKLLLSDSGFYLCAWSIDRVYEQYFGPGTRLTVT.